This T cell receptor beta chain was identified in a study of cytomegalovirus exposure and HLA in healthy donors. Study outcomes and limitations: Sequencing artifact likely explains a cluster of highly shared sequence variants.

Healthy bone marrow donors made up the cohort. This clone was recorded once. Its matching antigen is unknown. The PCR had 60 Vbeta and 13 Jbeta primers. Measured with immunoSEQ multiplex PCR; TCRdb has only the in-frame clones, and not every one. The sample contains 110,000 to 150,000 clones, 77% of which appear only once. This CDR3 has 19 amino acids. This chain connects TRBV21-1 to TRBJ2-7; the table's D call TRBD2 went unverified against the DNA. TRBV21-1 is a pseudogene. This receptor was identified in a male donor in good health and CMV-seronegative. Sequencing was carried out using PBMCs. CDR3 amino acids: CASSKSRVLPGSSGYEQYF. The CDR3 DNA sequence: TGTGCCAGCAGCAAATCGCGAGTCCTCCCGGGCTCTAGCGGCTACGAGCAGTACTTC.